The 4 T cell receptor beta chains reported below all come from one sample, sequenced in a study of blood T cells in healthy people across ages. With a J-beta primer mix and a sample-barcoded 5' primer, a second PCR ran 7 to 11 cycles. MiXCR, run by TCRdb on the 5' RACE reads, gives a single entry per CDR3 protein. The data hold hundreds of thousands of distinct CDR3 sequences, with under 65% observed a single time. Sequenced material: blood. Receptors originate from a woman at least 80 years old in good health.

The V and J genes are TRBV28 and TRBJ1-6, with D possibly TRBD1 on 5 matching bases. Looked up from germline, CDR1 is MDHEN and CDR2 is SYDVKM. The CDR3 runs 14 residues. Trimming left V 6 bases short and J 7 bases short, with 13 bases between. For the CDR3, the DNA is TGTGCCAGCAGCCAGGCCGGGACGAATTCACCCCTCCACTTT. Its protein product is CASSQAGTNSPLHF.

CDR3 region: CASILIGDSEAFF. In DNA, the CDR3 is TGTGCCAGCATCTTGATAGGGGACAGTGAAGCTTTCTTT. V is TRBV12-3 or TRBV12-4 and J is TRBJ1-1; 7 positions match TRBD1. CDR3 length equals 13 residues. V lost 7 bases and J lost 7; bases outside the gene matches: 9.

The rearrangement joins TRBV6-6 to TRBJ2-7; D gene unclear. Germline lookup yields CDR1 MNHNY and CDR2 SVGAGI (reference sequence). The CDR3 covers 13 residues. Trimming took 5 bases from V and 6 from J, leaving 14 bases between them. The CDR3 loop is CASSDVADREQYF. CDR3 DNA sequence: TGTGCCAGCAGTGACGTCGCGGATCGCGAGCAGTACTTC.

Of note for this clonotype: This could be a read error, since a much larger clone is one nucleotide away. V is TRBV7-9 and J is TRBJ2-1; TRBD2 aligns across 8 bases. The J call is doubtful: the DNA matches TRBJ2-7 better. The CDR3 consists of 15 residues. Per the germline V gene, CDR1 is SEHNR and CDR2 is FQNEAQ (reference sequence). As DNA, the CDR3 is TGTGCCAGCAGCCCTGCGGGACTAGTGTACAATGAGCAGTACTTC. The encoded protein is CASSPAGLVYNEQYF.